The 2 T cell receptor beta chains reported below all come from one sample, sequenced in a study of CD4+ T cells in melanoma (dated by TCRdb to between 2021 and 2024). Libraries came from the immunoSEQ multiplex PCR assay. TCRdb retrieved this table from immuneACCESS and kept in-frame rearrangements only. Not all clones are present; in checked studies, unresolved V genes account for under half, and no reason is known for the remainder. The sample yields 7,300 or so clones; roughly 47% were counted once. The leading ten clones occupy around 16% of the sample. Sequencing was performed on cells from a culture (not recorded whether cultured in vitro). All receptors derive from a human donor with melanoma.

In this sample, this clone is medium-sized. This chain joins TRBV11-2 and TRBJ2-2, with TRBD1 matching over 7 bases. Looked up from germline, CDR1 is SGHAT and CDR2 is FQNNGV. Trimming cost V 6 bases and J 4 bases; bases outside gene matches: 8. The CDR3 contains 15 residues. In DNA, the CDR3 is TGTGCCAGCAGAGCCGGGACAGTAAGCACCGGGGAGCTGTTTTTT. Translation: CASRAGTVSTGELFF.

This clone has only a few counts. The chain carries TRBV19 and TRBJ1-5; TRBD1 agrees at 7 bases. J lost 6 bases, V lost 5 bases, and 13 bases had no gene match. The length of the CDR3 is 16 residues. Germline CDR1 is LNHDA and CDR2 is SQIVND (reference sequence). CDR3 nucleotide sequence: TGTGCCAGTAGTCTTAGACCCAGACAGGGTCGTCAGCCCCAGCATTTT. It translates to CASSLRPRQGRQPQHF.